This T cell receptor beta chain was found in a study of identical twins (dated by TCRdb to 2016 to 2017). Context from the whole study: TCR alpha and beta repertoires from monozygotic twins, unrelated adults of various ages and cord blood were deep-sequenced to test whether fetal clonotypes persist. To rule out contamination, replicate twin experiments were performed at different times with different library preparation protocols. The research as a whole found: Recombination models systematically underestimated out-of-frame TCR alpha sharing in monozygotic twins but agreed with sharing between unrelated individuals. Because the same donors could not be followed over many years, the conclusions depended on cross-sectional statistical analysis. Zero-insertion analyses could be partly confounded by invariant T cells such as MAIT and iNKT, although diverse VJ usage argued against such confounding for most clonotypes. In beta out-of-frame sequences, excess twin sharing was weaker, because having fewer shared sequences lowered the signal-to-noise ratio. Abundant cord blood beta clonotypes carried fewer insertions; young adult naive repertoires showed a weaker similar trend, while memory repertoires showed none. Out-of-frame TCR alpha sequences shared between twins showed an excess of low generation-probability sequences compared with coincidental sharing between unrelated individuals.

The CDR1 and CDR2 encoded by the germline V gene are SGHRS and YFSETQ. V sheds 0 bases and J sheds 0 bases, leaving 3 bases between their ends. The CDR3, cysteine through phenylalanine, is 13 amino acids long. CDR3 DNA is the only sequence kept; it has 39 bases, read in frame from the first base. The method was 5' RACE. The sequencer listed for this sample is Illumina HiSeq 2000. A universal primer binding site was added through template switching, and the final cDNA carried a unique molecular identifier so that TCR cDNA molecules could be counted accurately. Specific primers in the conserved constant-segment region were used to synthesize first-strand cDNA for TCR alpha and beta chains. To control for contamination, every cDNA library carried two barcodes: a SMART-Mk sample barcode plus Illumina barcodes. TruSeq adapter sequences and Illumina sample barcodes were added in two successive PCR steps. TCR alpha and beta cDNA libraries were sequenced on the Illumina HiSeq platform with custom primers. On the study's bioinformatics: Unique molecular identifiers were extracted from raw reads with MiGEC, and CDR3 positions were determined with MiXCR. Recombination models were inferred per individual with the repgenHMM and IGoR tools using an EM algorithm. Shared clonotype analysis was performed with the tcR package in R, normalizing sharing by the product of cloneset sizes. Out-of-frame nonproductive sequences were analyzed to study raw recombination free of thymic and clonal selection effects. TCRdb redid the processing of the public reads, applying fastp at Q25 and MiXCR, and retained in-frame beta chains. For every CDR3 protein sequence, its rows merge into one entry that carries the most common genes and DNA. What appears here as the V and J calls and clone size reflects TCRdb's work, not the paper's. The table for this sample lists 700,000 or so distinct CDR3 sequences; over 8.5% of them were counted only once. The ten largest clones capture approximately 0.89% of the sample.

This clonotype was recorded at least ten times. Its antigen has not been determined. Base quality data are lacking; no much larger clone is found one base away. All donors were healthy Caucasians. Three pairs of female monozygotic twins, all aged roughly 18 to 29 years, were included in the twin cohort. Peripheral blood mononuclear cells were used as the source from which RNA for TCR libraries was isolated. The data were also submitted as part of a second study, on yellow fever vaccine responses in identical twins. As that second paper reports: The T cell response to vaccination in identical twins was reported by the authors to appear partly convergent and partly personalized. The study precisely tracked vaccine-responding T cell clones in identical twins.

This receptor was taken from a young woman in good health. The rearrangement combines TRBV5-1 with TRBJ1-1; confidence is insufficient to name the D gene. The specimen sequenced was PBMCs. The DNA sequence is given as TGCGCCAGCAGCTTGGACATGAACACTGAAGCTTTCTTT. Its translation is CASSLDMNTEAFF.